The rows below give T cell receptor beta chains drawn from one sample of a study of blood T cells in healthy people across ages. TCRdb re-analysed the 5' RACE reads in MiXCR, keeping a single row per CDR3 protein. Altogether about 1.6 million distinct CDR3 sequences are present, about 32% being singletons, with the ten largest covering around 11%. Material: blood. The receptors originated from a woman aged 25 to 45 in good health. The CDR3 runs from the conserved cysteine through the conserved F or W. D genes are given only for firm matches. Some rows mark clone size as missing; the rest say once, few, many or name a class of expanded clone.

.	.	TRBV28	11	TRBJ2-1	CASSRPGEQFF	TGTGCCAGCAGCCGGCCTGGTGAGCAGTTCTTC
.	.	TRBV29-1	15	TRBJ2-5	CSVQGGLFGGETQYF	TGCAGCGTTCAGGGCGGGTTATTTGGGGGGGAGACCCAGTACTTC
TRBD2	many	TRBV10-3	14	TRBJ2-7	CAIREGGHSYEQYF	TGTGCCATTCGGGAGGGGGGCCACTCCTACGAGCAGTACTTC
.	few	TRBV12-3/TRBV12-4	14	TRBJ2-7	CASRRRGQSYEQYF	TGTGCCAGCAGACGCCGGGGCCAATCCTACGAGCAGTACTTC
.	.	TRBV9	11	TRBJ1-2	CASSVGTDYTF	TGTGCCAGCAGCGTAGGTACGGACTACACCTTC
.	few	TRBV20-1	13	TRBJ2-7	CSARVQGTYEQYF	TGCAGTGCTAGAGTACAGGGAACCTACGAGCAGTACTTC
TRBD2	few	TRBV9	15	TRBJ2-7	CASSVDGAGAYEQYF	TGTGCCAGCAGCGTAGATGGTGCGGGGGCCTACGAGCAGTACTTC
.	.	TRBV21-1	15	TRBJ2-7	CASSKSGDPSREQYF	TGTGCCAGCAGCAAATCGGGGGATCCCTCCCGCGAGCAGTACTTC
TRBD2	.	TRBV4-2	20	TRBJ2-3	CASSQDLFAAGVGGTDTQYF	TGTGCCAGCAGCCAAGATTTATTCGCAGCGGGAGTAGGGGGCACAGATACGCAGTATTTT
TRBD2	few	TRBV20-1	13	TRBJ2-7	CSATTSGGSEQYF	TGCAGTGCTACAACTAGCGGGGGCTCCGAGCAGTACTTC
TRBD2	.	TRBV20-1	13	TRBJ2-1	CSAKRESGNEQFF	TGCAGTGCTAAGCGGGAGAGCGGCAATGAGCAGTTCTTC
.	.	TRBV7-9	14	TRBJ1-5	CASSLGGVDQPQHF	TGTGCCAGCAGCTTGGGGGGCGTGGATCAGCCCCAGCATTTT
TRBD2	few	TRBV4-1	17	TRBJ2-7	CASSQVPLAGGMYEQYF	TGCGCCAGCAGCCAAGTCCCCTTAGCGGGGGGGATGTACGAGCAGTACTTC
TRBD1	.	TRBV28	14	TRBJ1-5	CASSGQGVGQPQHF	TGTGCCAGTTCCGGACAGGGGGTAGGTCAGCCCCAGCATTTT
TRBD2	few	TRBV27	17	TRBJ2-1	CASSLKTSGGPYNEQFF	TGTGCCAGCAGTTTAAAGACTAGCGGGGGGCCCTACAATGAGCAGTTCTTC
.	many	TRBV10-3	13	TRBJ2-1	CAISETEINEQFF	TGTGCCATCAGTGAGACTGAGATTAATGAGCAGTTCTTC
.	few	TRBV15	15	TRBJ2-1	CATAIGEGGEAEQFF	TGTGCCACCGCCATAGGGGAGGGGGGTGAGGCTGAGCAGTTCTTC
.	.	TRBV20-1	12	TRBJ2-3	CSATSETDTQYF	TGCAGTGCTACTAGTGAAACAGATACGCAGTATTTT
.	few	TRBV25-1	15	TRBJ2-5	CASSEYALGEETQYF	TGTGCCAGCAGTGAATACGCCTTGGGGGAAGAGACCCAGTACTTC
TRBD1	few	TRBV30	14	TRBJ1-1	CAWSVLTGGTEAFF	TGTGCCTGGAGTGTTCTAACAGGGGGAACTGAAGCTTTCTTT
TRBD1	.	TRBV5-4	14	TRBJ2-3	CASSLVTGGNTQYF	TGTGCCAGCAGCTTGGTGACAGGGGGAAATACGCAGTATTTT
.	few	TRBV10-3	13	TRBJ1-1	CAISETETTEAFF	TGTGCCATCAGTGAAACGGAGACCACTGAAGCTTTCTTT
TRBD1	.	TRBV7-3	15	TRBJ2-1	CASSPRDRVHPEQFF	TGTGCCAGCAGCCCCCGGGACAGGGTCCACCCTGAGCAGTTCTTC
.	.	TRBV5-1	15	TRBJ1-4	CASSLEGTTNEKLFF	TGCGCCAGCAGCTTGGAGGGGACAACTAATGAAAAACTGTTTTTT
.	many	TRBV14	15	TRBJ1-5	CASSLDSYSNQPQHF	TGTGCCAGCAGCCTAGACAGCTATAGCAATCAGCCCCAGCATTTT
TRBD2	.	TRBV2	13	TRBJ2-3	CASSRGETDTQYF	TGTGCCAGCAGTCGGGGGGAAACAGATACGCAGTATTTT
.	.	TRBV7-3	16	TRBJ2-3	CASSGMGPEDTDTQYF	TGTGCCAGCAGCGGCATGGGCCCAGAGGACACAGATACGCAGTATTTT
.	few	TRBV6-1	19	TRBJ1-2	CASSELHLLTGLANYGYTF	TGTGCCAGCAGTGAACTCCATCTTCTCACAGGGTTAGCTAACTATGGCTACACCTTC
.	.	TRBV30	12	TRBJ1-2	CAWSVHGNGYTF	TGTGCCTGGAGTGTACATGGGAATGGCTACACCTTC